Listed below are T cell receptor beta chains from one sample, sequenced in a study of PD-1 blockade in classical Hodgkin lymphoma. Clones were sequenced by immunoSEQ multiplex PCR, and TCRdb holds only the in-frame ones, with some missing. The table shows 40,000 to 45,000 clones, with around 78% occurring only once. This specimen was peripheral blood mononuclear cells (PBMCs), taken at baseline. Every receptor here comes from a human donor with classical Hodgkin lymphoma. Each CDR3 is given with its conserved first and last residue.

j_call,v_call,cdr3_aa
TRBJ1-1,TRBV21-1,CASSSRGAGGNTEAFF
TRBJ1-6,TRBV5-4,CASKRTGNNSPLHF
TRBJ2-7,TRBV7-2,CASSVPPIQGPYEQYF
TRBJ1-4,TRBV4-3,CASSQEGRGTNEKLFF
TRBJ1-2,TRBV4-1,CASSQDPASVYTF
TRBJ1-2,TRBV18,CASSPEREAGYTF
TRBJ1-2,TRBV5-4,CASSRDETGPGYTF
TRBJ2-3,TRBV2,CASSVDRATDTQYF
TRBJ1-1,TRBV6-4,CASSINPGVTEAFF
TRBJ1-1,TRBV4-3,CASSQVRDGGYPEAFF
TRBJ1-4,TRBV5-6,CASSLGGNGREKLFF
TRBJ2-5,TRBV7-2,CASSFSDSETQYF
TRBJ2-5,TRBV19,CASSFNSGGEETQYF
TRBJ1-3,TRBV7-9,CASSLFGNTIYF
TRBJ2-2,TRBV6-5,CASSGSGNTGELFF
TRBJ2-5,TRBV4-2,CASSPRGAGETQYF
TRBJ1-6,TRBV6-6,CASTTRGFGSPLHF
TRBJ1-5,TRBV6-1,CASSTARDQPQHF
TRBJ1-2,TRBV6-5,CASSYSAGGGSGYTF
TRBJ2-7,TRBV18,CASSPRGPYEQYF
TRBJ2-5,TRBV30,CAWSGTAQETQYF
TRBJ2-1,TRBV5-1,CASSPRTGGDEQFF
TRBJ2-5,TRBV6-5,CASSRGSGVRKTQYF
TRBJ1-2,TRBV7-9,CASSLYRLGYTF
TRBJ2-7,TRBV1,CTSSQRRAHQTAYEQYF
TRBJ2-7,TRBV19,CASSIRQGAGEQYF
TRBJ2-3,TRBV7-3,CASSPKGLAGTTTDTQYF
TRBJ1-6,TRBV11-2,CASSLGRGQGNSPLHF
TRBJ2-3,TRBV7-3,CASSAEQGTQYF
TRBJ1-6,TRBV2,CASRWDRANSPLHF
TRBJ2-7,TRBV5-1,CASSHTPDRTYEQYF
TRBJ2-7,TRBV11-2,CASSQRGDSYEQYF
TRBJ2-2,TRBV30,CAWSQLHTGELFF
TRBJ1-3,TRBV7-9,CASSFPLDRGNTIYF
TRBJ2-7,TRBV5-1,CASSPGTATSYEQYF
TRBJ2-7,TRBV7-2,CASSPTGPTYEQYF
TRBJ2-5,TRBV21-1,CASSKLTGLETQYF